This T cell receptor (beta chain) originates from a study of T cell responses to AZD1222 COVID-19 vaccine. Sequenced by immunoSEQ multiplex PCR; TCRdb stores in-frame clones only, minus some. The sample has about 150,000 clones, about nine tenths seen once. Germline lookup yields CDR1 LGHDT and CDR2 YNNKEL (reference sequence). The CDR3 is 14 amino acids. The V gene lost 3 bases and the J gene lost 5 bases, with 12 bases spanning the gap. Study observations and caveats: Sampling captured repertoires only after the peak T cell response. Donors were chiefly white British, with a greater number of females, and clonal diversity was perhaps underestimated.

Remarks on this clone: The antigen remains undetermined. Other DNA sequences in the sample encode the same CDR3.

The source is an adult in good health. The sample consisted of peripheral blood, taken on day 0 of MenACWY control vaccination. The chain combines TRBV3-1 (or the pseudogene TRBV3-2) with TRBJ2-3, with D perhaps being TRBD1 or TRBD2 (5 bases each). CDR3 in amino acids: CASSQDSRGDTQYF. The DNA for the CDR3 is TGTGCCAGCAGCCAGGACTCGAGGGGAGATACGCAGTATTTT.